One and the same sample provided the 7 T cell receptor beta chains below, sequenced in a study of T cell changes during pregnancy in multiple sclerosis. Some clones are missing from TCRdb's copy, which holds only in-frame ones; the method was immunoSEQ multiplex PCR. The repertoire holds approximately 85,000 clones, with roughly nine tenths as singletons. This specimen was peripheral blood, taken in the first trimester of pregnancy. The origin of the receptors is a female donor with multiple sclerosis, enrolled in a pregnancy study.

The chain uses TRBV21-1 and TRBJ2-1; the D call of TRBD2 is as the table states it, not checked on the DNA. TRBV21-1 is deemed a pseudogene. The CDR3 loop spans 17 amino acids. The DNA of the CDR3 is TGTGCCAGCAGCAAAGTTGGGACACGACTAGCAACCAATGAGCAGTTCTTC. It specifies CASSKVGTRLATNEQFF.

The V gene is TRBV28, the J gene TRBJ1-4; D ambiguous. The length of the CDR3 is 15 residues. The ends were cut back, 3 bases at V and 7 bases at J, with 15 bases in the middle. Germline V CDR1 and CDR2: MDHEN, SYDVKM. This chain's CDR3 is CASSFTVGVGEKLFF. The CDR3 nucleotides are TGTGCCAGCAGTTTCACGGTAGGAGTGGGTGAAAAACTGTTTTTT.

The CDR3 here is CASSLGIMGGYTF. The CDR3 DNA reads TGTGCCAGCAGCTTGGGCATCATGGGTGGCTACACCTTC. The chain employs TRBV11-1 and TRBJ1-2; D gene ambiguous. The CDR3 has 13 residues. V was pared by 3 bases and J by 7 bases, with 12 bases between. Germline CDR1 SGHAT, CDR2 FQDESV (reference sequence). Drawing the rest from reference TRBV11-1 and TRBJ1-2, the complete variable domain is EAEVAQSPRYKITEKSQAVAFWCDPISGHATLYWYRQILGQGPELLVQFQDESVVDDSQLPKDRFSAERLKGVDSTLKIQPAELGDSAMYLCASSLGIMGGYTFGSGTRLTVV.

The chain recombines TRBV30 with TRBJ2-7; tentatively, D is TRBD2 (5 bases). V was clipped by 6 bases and J by 2 bases, with 14 bases between them. Germline CDR1 GTSNPN, CDR2 SVGIG (reference sequence). The CDR3 has 13 residues. The CDR3 is CACGRRAPYEQYF. In DNA form, the CDR3 reads TGTGCCTGCGGGCGGCGGGCCCCCTACGAGCAGTACTTC. The variable domain in full, completed from reference TRBV30 and TRBJ2-7, reads SQTIHQWPATLVQPVGSPLSLECTVEGTSNPNLYWYRQAAGRGLQLLFYSVGIGQISSEVPQNLSASRPQDRQFILSSKKLLLSDSGFYLCACGRRAPYEQYFGPGTRLTVT.

This clone turned up a few times. The chain couples TRBV6-1 to TRBJ1-5; 11 bases match TRBD1. Germline V gene sequence: CDR1 MNHNS, CDR2 SASEGT. With 5 bases clipped from V and 5 bases from J, the junction kept 5 bases outside the gene matches. This CDR3 contains 15 residues. CDR3 in DNA: TGTGCCAGCAGTTGGACAGGGGGCTTCGATCAGCCCCAGCATTTT. This codes for CASSWTGGFDQPQHF.

The chain combines TRBV6-4 with TRBJ1-1, with D maybe TRBD1 (5 bases). CDR3 length equals 14 residues. The germline V gene encodes CDR1 MRHNA and CDR2 SNTAGT. Trimming shortened V by 4 bases and J by 1 base, and 10 bases separated the two germline ends. CDR3 amino acids: CASSVTGENTEAFF. The CDR3 bases are TGTGCCAGCAGTGTCACGGGGGAGAACACTGAAGCTTTCTTT.

This clone was seen a single time. This chain uses TRBV7-9 with TRBJ2-2; 10 positions match TRBD2. This CDR3 region has 14 residues. CDR1 is SEHNR, CDR2 FQNEAQ, per germline (reference sequence). With V trimmed by 5 bases and J by 6 bases, 3 bases remained unmatched. This CDR3 reads CASSGGLAAGELFF. The CDR3 region has the DNA TGTGCCAGCAGCGGAGGACTAGCGGCCGGGGAGCTGTTTTTT.